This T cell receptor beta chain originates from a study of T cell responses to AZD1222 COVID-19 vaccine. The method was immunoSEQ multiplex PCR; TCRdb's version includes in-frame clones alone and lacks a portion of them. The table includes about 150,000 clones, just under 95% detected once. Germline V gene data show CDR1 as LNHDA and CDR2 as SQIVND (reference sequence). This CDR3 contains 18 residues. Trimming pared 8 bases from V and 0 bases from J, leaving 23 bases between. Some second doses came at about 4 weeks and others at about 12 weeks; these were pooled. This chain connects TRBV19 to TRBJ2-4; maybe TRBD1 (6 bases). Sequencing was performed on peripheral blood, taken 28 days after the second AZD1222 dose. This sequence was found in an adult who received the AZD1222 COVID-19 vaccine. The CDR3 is CASAPTSGVGLAKNIQYF. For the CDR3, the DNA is TGTGCCAGTGCTCCCACCTCAGGGGTCGGCTTAGCCAAAAACATTCAGTACTTC.